Presented here are 26 T cell receptor beta chains from one specimen sequenced in a study of vaccination effects on CD4 cells after COVID-19. No antigens are known for them. ViraFEST expansion of antigen-specific CD4+ T cells with viral peptide pools preceded sequencing. Subsequent to less than twelve days of culture, CD4+ T cells were isolated. Every participant took two doses of the BNT162b2 or mRNA-1273 vaccine. Generated by immunoSEQ multiplex PCR, the TCRdb table keeps only in-frame clones and is missing some. The top ten clones hold about 14% of a sample with tens of thousands of clones, more than 65% of them seen once. Sequences were derived from CD4+ T cells from PBMCs cultured with HCoV-229E spike peptides, sampled after COVID-19 vaccination. These receptors were collected from a human donor who received a COVID-19 vaccine.

This chain links TRBV5-1 with TRBJ2-7; D call uncertain. With 2 bases removed from V and 6 bases from J, the gap between germline ends came to 12 bases. The CDR3 covers 13 residues. Germline V gives CDR1 SGHRS, CDR2 YFSETQ. CDR3 loop: CASSFRQTSEQYF. The CDR3 DNA reads TGCGCCAGCAGCTTCCGGCAAACCTCCGAGCAGTACTTC. Variable domain in full (rest from reference TRBV5-1 and TRBJ2-7): KAGVTQTPRYLIKTRGQQVTLSCSPISGHRSVSWYQQTPGQGLQFLFEYFSETQRNKGNFPGRFSGRQFSNSRSEMNVSTLELGDSALYLCASSFRQTSEQYFGPGTRLTVT.

V is TRBV7-9 and J is TRBJ2-7; 9 positions match TRBD1. Germline V gene data show CDR1 as SEHNR and CDR2 as FQNEAQ (reference sequence). The CDR3 is 12 amino acids. Unmatched junction bases numbered 1, after V lost 4 bases and J lost 6 bases. The CDR3 is CASSSGQGEQYF. CDR3 in DNA: TGTGCCAGCAGCTCGGGACAGGGCGAGCAGTACTTC.

The CDR3 here is CAWSVRIRETQYF. CDR3 sequence (DNA): TGTGCCTGGAGTGTACGAATTCGAGAGACCCAGTACTTC. This chain joins TRBV30 and TRBJ2-5; D call uncertain. Trimming shortened V by 0 bases and J by 4 bases, and 9 bases separated the two germline ends. Germline-derived CDR1 and CDR2 are GTSNPN and SVGIG (reference sequence). The CDR3 consists of 13 residues.

A single count supports this clone. The chain links TRBV24-1 to TRBJ2-5; no clear D. Germline lookup yields CDR1 KGHDR and CDR2 SFDVKD. This CDR3 has 12 residues. V was cut by 3 bases and J by 5 bases, with 6 bases left in between. CDR3 loop: CATSDGLETQYF. CDR3 sequence (DNA): TGTGCCACCAGTGATGGTCTTGAGACCCAGTACTTC.

V usage is TRBV6-5 and J usage is TRBJ1-1; maybe TRBD1 (6 bases). CDR1 and CDR2 from the germline V gene are MNHEY and SVGAGI. V was clipped by 5 bases and J by 3 bases, with 16 bases between them. The CDR3 is 15 residues long. Here the CDR3 reads CASSRPGVGDTEAFF. DNA of the CDR3: TGTGCCAGCAGTCGTCCAGGGGTAGGGGACACTGAAGCTTTCTTT.

The chain combines TRBV6-5 with TRBJ1-4; a possible D gene is TRBD1 (5 bases). CDR1 and CDR2 (germline): MNHEY, SVGAGI. This CDR3 has 15 residues. V shed 5 bases and J shed 3 bases, with 13 bases lying between them. DNA for the CDR3: TGTGCCAGCAGTCCCATGGACACCTCTAATGAAAAACTGTTTTTT. Protein sequence: CASSPMDTSNEKLFF.

The chain carries TRBV24-1 and TRBJ1-5; D gene unclear. V gave up 3 bases and J gave up 2 bases, with 7 bases separating them. Germline lookup yields CDR1 KGHDR and CDR2 SFDVKD. This CDR3 has 14 amino acids. This CDR3 is CATSDDTGNQPQHF. The CDR3 nucleotides read TGTGCCACCAGTGATGACACGGGCAATCAGCCCCAGCATTTT.

V and J are TRBV19 and TRBJ1-1, with D unclear. Germline V gives CDR1 LNHDA, CDR2 SQIVND (reference sequence). V was shortened by 11 bases and J by 1 base, with 20 bases between the two germline ends. There are 15 residues in the CDR3. In DNA form, the CDR3 reads TGTGCCCCACCCCAAACTGTCCGGGGGAACACTGAAGCTTTCTTT. This encodes CAPPQTVRGNTEAFF. Looking up the rest from reference TRBV19 and TRBJ1-1 gives the full variable domain: DGGITQSPKYLFRKEGQNVTLSCEQNLNHDAMYWYRQDPGQGLRLIYYSQIVNDFQKGDIAEGYSVSREKKESFPLTVTSAQKNPTAFYLCAPPQTVRGNTEAFFGQGTRLTVV.

The gene calls are TRBV9 and TRBJ2-2; the D call may be TRBD1 or TRBD2 (5 bases each). Germline values: CDR1 SGDLS, CDR2 YYNGEE. The CDR3 sequence is 16 residues long. V lost 0 bases and J 6 bases, leaving 15 bases between the germline ends. The CDR3 nucleotides read TGTGCCAGCAGCGTAGCTCCCAGCGGACAACCCGGGGAGCTGTTTTTT. It specifies CASSVAPSGQPGELFF.

A single count supports this clone. The gene calls are TRBV10-2 and TRBJ1-4; D is unresolved. Germline V gene sequence: CDR1 WSHSY, CDR2 SAAADI. The germline V and J ends were trimmed by 8 bases and 5 bases, with 12 bases remaining between them. CDR3 size: 13 residues. CDR3: CASSPAGNEKLFF. The CDR3 DNA reads as TGCGCCAGCTCACCAGCTGGAAATGAAAAACTGTTTTTT.

This chain joins TRBV6-1 and TRBJ2-5; TRBD2 aligns across 9 bases. V dropped 4 bases and J dropped 4; count of bases not matched to a gene: 4. Germline V gives CDR1 MNHNS, CDR2 SASEGT. This CDR3 region has 14 residues. As DNA, the CDR3 is TGTGCCAGCAGTGTAGCGGGAGTGGGAGAGACCCAGTACTTC. Translating gives CASSVAGVGETQYF.

The rearrangement links TRBV19 to TRBJ1-5; D is perhaps TRBD1 (6 bases). Trimming took off 5 bases at V and 3 bases at J, with 20 bases between the two ends. The germline CDR1 and CDR2 sequences are LNHDA and SQIVND (reference sequence). The CDR3 has 17 amino acids. In DNA form, the CDR3 reads TGTGCCAGTAGTTCAGTCACCTCTTACAGGGTCAATCAGCCCCAGCATTTT. Protein sequence: CASSSVTSYRVNQPQHF.

The chain links TRBV6-6 to TRBJ1-3; the D gene is possibly TRBD1 (6 bases). The CDR3 is made up of 15 amino acids. The germline CDR1 and CDR2 sequences are MNHNY and SVGAGI (reference sequence). V was shortened by 4 bases and J by 4 bases, with 14 bases between the two germline ends. The CDR3 here is CASSSVQGRGNTIYF. The CDR3 region has the DNA TGTGCCAGCAGTTCCGTGCAGGGGCGGGGAAACACCATATATTTT.

This rearrangement joins TRBV11-2 to TRBJ1-2; D remains unclear. Trimming took 5 bases from V and 5 from J, leaving 15 bases between them. The germline gives CDR1 SGHAT, CDR2 FQNNGV. The CDR3 covers 14 residues. CDR3 loop: CASSPPGPPYGYTF. The CDR3 coding sequence is TGTGCCAGCAGCCCACCTGGGCCGCCGTATGGCTACACCTTC. Supplemented by reference TRBV11-2 and TRBJ1-2, the full variable domain reads EAGVAQSPRYKIIEKRQSVAFWCNPISGHATLYWYQQILGQGPKLLIQFQNNGVVDDSQLPKDRFSAERLKGVDSTLKIQPAKLEDSAVYLCASSPPGPPYGYTFGSGTRLTVV.

The chain joins TRBV4-1 to TRBJ2-3, with a possible D match to TRBD2 (5 bases). The CDR3 totals 17 residues. Germline V lookup: CDR1 MGHRA, CDR2 YSYEKL. The V gene lost 1 base and the J gene lost 1 base, with 15 bases spanning the gap. Here the CDR3 reads CASSQVGVRRGTDTQYF. The CDR3 coding sequence is TGCGCCAGCAGCCAAGTCGGGGTTCGGCGTGGCACAGATACGCAGTATTTT.

This chain connects TRBV3-1 (or the pseudogene TRBV3-2) to TRBJ2-3, with D possibly TRBD1 on 5 matching bases. The V and J ends lost 1 base and 1 base respectively, with 12 bases between them. CDR1 and CDR2 (germline): LGHDT, YNNKEL (reference sequence). This CDR3 comprises 16 residues. The CDR3 DNA sequence: TGTGCCAGCAGCCAAGCGAGTAGGGGTGGCACAGATACGCAGTATTTT. Translation gives CASSQASRGGTDTQYF.

This rearrangement joins TRBV5-8 to TRBJ2-3; D might be TRBD2 (6 bases). The CDR3 is 18 amino acids. The ends were cut back, 0 bases at V and 4 bases at J, with 21 bases in the middle. Per the germline V gene, CDR1 is SGHTS and CDR2 is YDEGEE. CDR3 bases: TGTGCCAGCAGCTTGGCTGGTGGGGGTTTGGGGGGTGCAGATACGCAGTATTTT. This gives the protein CASSLAGGGLGGADTQYF.

In its sample, this clone was seen once. The rearrangement uses TRBV27 and TRBJ1-1; D is possibly TRBD1 (5 bases). The CDR3 has 13 residues. The germline CDR1 and CDR2 sequences are MNHEY and SMNVEV (reference sequence). The ends were cut back, 2 bases at V and 5 bases at J, with 9 bases in the middle. DNA for the CDR3: TGTGCCAGCAGTTTACTGGGGGTAACTGAAGCTTTCTTT. Protein product: CASSLLGVTEAFF.

The chain's CDR3 is CASSKPYSGANVLTF. CDR3 coding DNA: TGTGCCAGTAGTAAGCCTTACTCTGGGGCCAACGTCCTGACTTTC. The V gene is TRBV19, the J gene TRBJ2-6; no clear D. The CDR3 loop spans 15 amino acids. Germline values: CDR1 LNHDA, CDR2 SQIVND (reference sequence). Trimming pared 4 bases from V and 0 bases from J, leaving 7 bases between.

The chain has TRBV19 and TRBJ2-7, with TRBD1 matching 10 bases. The ends lost 6 bases at V and 6 bases at J; junction bases unmatched: 5. Germline-derived CDR1 and CDR2 are LNHDA and SQIVND (reference sequence). This CDR3 has 13 residues. In DNA, the CDR3 is TGTGCCAGTAGGGGACAGGGGTTGGGCGAGCAGTACTTC. This translates into CASRGQGLGEQYF.

J is TRBJ2-1 and V is TRBV25-1, with 9 positions matching TRBD1. The CDR3 totals 15 residues. J lost 4 bases, V lost 6 bases, and 7 bases had no gene match. Germline V gene sequence: CDR1 MGHDK, CDR2 SYGVNS. The CDR3 loop is CASSAPGTGYNEQFF. In nucleotides, the CDR3 is TGTGCCAGCAGCGCCCCCGGGACAGGGTACAATGAGCAGTTCTTC.

J is TRBJ1-5 and V is TRBV2; D is ambiguous. V dropped 7 bases and J dropped 1 base, with 14 bases sitting between them. The CDR3 is made up of 15 amino acids. CDR1 is SNHLY, CDR2 FYNNEI, per germline. Here the CDR3 reads CASTTAVSSNQPQHF. The DNA for the CDR3 is TGTGCCAGCACCACCGCGGTCTCGAGCAATCAGCCCCAGCATTTT.

The V and J genes are TRBV11-2 and TRBJ1-1; possible D gene TRBD1, 6 bases. This CDR3 comprises 16 residues. Germline-derived CDR1 and CDR2 are SGHAT and FQNNGV. V was cut by 6 bases and J by 8 bases, with 25 bases left in between. The chain's CDR3 is CASSPRGGGTSWEAFF. CDR3 bases: TGTGCCAGCAGTCCCAGGGGCGGGGGAACGTCTTGGGAAGCTTTCTTT.

This chain joins TRBV19 and TRBJ1-5, with no clear D. The CDR3 totals 12 residues. Germline lookup yields CDR1 LNHDA and CDR2 SQIVND (reference sequence). Trimming pared 3 bases from V and 7 bases from J, leaving 7 bases between. In DNA form, the CDR3 reads TGTGCCAGTAGTATTGCGGGCCAGCCCCAGCATTTT. This codes for CASSIAGQPQHF. Filled out from reference TRBV19 and TRBJ1-5, the complete variable domain reads DGGITQSPKYLFRKEGQNVTLSCEQNLNHDAMYWYRQDPGQGLRLIYYSQIVNDFQKGDIAEGYSVSREKKESFPLTVTSAQKNPTAFYLCASSIAGQPQHFGDGTRLSIL.

This clone was observed once. This chain uses TRBV18 with TRBJ2-1; D uncertain. V shed 3 bases and J shed 3 bases, with 12 bases lying between them. Per germline, CDR1 KGHSH and CDR2 LQKENI. The CDR3 runs 15 residues. The CDR3 here is CASSPNTGGYNEQFF. The CDR3 DNA is TGTGCCAGCTCACCTAATACGGGCGGCTACAATGAGCAGTTCTTC.

There are a few counts of this clone. The chain joins TRBV11-2 to TRBJ1-1, with 7 positions matching TRBD1. CDR1 is SGHAT and CDR2 is FQNNGV in the germline V gene. V lost 1 base, J lost 1 base, and 0 bases stayed unmatched. The CDR3 totals 14 residues. In DNA, the CDR3 is TGTGCCAGCAGCTTAGGGGACAGGAACACTGAAGCTTTCTTT. It translates to CASSLGDRNTEAFF.